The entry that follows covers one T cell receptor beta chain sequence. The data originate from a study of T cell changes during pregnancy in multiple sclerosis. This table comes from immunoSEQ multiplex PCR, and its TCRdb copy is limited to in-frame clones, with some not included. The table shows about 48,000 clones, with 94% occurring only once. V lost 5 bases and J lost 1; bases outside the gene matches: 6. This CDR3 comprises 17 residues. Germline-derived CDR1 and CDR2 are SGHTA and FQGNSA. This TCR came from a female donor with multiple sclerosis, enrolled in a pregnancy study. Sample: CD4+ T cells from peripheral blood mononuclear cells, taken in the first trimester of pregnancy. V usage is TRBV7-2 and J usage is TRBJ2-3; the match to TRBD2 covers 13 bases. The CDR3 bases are TGTGCCAGCAGCCAAACTAGCGGGGGGGCCGGCACAGATACGCAGTATTTT. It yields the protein CASSQTSGGAGTDTQYF.